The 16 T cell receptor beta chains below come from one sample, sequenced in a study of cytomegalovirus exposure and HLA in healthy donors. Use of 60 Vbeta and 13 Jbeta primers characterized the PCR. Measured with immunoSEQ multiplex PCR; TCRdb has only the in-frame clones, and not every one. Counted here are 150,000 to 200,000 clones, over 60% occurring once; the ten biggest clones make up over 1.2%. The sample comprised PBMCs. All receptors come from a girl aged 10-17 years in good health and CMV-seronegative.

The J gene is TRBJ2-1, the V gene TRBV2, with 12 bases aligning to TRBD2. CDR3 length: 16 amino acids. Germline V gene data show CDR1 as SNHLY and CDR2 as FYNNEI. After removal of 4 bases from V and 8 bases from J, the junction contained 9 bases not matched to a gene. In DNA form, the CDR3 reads TGTGCCAGCAGTGTTAGGACTAGCGGGATCAGCGATGAGCAGTTCTTC. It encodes CASSVRTSGISDEQFF.

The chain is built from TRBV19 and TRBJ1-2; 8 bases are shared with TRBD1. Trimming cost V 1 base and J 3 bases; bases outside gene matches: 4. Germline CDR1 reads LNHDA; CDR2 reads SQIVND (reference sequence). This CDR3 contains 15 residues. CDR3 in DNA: TGTGCCAGTAGTATAGGAGGACAGGGTGACTATGGCTACACCTTC. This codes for CASSIGGQGDYGYTF.

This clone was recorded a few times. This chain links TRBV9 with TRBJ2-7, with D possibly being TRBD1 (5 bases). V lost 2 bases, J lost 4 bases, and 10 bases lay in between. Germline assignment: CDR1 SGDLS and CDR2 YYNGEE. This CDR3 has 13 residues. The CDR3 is CASSVLDSYEQYF. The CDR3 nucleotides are TGTGCCAGCAGCGTTCTCGACAGTTACGAGCAGTACTTC. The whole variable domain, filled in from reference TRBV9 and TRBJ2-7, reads DSGVTQTPKHLITATGQRVTLRCSPRSGDLSVYWYQQSLDQGLQFLIQYYNGEERAKGNILERFSAQQFPDLHSELNLSSLELGDSALYFCASSVLDSYEQYFGPGTRLTVT.

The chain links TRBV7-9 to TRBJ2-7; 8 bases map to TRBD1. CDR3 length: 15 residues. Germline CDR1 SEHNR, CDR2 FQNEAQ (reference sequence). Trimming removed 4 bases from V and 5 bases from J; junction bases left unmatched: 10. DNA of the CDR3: TGTGCCAGCAGCTACCCGGGACAGGATAGGGACGAGCAGTACTTC. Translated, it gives CASSYPGQDRDEQYF.

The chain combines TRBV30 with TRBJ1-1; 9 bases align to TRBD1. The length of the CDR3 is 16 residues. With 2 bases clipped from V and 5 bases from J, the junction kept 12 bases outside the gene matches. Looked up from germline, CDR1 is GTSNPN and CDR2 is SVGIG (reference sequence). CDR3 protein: CAWSLASGTGNTEAFF. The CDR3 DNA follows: TGTGCCTGGAGTCTGGCCTCAGGGACAGGGAATACTGAAGCTTTCTTT.

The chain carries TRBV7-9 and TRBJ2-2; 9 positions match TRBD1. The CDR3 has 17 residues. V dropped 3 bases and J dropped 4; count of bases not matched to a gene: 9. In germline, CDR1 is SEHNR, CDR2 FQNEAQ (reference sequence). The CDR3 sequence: CASSFGQGRTGTGELFF. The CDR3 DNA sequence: TGTGCCAGCAGCTTTGGACAGGGGCGAACGGGCACCGGGGAGCTGTTTTTT.

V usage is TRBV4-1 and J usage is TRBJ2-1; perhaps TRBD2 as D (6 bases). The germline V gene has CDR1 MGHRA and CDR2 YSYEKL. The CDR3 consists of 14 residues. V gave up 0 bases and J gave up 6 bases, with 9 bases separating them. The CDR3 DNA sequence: TGCGCCAGCAGCCAAGAGGCGGGGAGCAATGAGCAGTTCTTC. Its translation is CASSQEAGSNEQFF.

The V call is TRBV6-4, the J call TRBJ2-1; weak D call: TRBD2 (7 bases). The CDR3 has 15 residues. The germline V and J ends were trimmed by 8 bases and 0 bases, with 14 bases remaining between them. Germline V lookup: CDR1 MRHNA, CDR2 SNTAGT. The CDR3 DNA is TGTGCCAGCGGGAGGGGGGGCGTCTCCTACAATGAGCAGTTCTTC. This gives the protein CASGRGGVSYNEQFF.

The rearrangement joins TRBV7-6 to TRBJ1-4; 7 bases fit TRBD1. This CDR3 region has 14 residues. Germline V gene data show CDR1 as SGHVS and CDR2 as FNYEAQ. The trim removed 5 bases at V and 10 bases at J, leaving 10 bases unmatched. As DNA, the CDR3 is TGTGCCAGCAGCCCCGGACAGGACGATGGAAAACTGTTTTTT. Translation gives CASSPGQDDGKLFF.

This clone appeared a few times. As DNA, the CDR3 is TGTGCCAGCAGTTATAACCTATTGGGGCTCAGCTATGGCTACACCTTC. Translation gives CASSYNLLGLSYGYTF. The chain recombines TRBV6-5 with TRBJ1-2; D might be TRBD1 (5 bases). The CDR3 sequence is 16 residues long. The germline gives CDR1 MNHEY, CDR2 SVGAGI. V shed 3 bases and J shed 4 bases, with 18 bases lying between them.

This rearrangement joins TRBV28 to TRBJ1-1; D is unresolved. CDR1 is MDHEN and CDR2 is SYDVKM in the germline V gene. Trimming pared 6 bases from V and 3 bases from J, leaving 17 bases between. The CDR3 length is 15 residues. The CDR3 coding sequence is TGTGCCAGCAGGCCTACCCAAGGGCGGGACACTGAAGCTTTCTTT. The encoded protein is CASRPTQGRDTEAFF. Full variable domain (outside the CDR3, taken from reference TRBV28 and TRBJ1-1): DVKVTQSSRYLVKRTGEKVFLECVQDMDHENMFWYRQDPGLGLRLIYFSYDVKMKEKGDIPEGYSVSREKKERFSLILESASTNQTSMYLCASRPTQGRDTEAFFGQGTRLTVV.

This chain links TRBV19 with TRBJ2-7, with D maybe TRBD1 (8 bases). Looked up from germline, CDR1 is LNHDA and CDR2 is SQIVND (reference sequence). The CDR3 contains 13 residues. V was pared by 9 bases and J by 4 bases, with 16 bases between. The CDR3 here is CASRQGRGYEQYF. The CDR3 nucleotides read TGTGCCAGCCGACAGGGGAGGGGATACGAGCAGTACTTC.

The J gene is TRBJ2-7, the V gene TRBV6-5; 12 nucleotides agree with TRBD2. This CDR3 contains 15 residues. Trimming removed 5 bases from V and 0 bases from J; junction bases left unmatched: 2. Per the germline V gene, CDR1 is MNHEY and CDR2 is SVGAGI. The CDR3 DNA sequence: TGTGCCAGCAGTGCTAGCGGGGGGGCCTCCTACGAGCAGTACTTC. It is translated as CASSASGGASYEQYF.

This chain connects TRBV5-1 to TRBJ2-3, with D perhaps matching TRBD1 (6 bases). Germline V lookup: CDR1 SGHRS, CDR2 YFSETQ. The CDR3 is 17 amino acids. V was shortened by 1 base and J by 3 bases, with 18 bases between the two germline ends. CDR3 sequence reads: CASSLTIGGVGTDTQYF. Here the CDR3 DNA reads TGCGCCAGCAGCTTGACCATAGGGGGTGTGGGGACAGATACGCAGTATTTT.

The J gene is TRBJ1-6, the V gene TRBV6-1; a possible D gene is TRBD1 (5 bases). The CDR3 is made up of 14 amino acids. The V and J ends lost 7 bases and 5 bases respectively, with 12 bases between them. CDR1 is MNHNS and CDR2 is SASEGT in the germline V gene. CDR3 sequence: CASNGASNNSPLHF. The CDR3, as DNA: TGTGCCAGCAATGGGGCATCGAATAATTCACCCCTCCACTTT.

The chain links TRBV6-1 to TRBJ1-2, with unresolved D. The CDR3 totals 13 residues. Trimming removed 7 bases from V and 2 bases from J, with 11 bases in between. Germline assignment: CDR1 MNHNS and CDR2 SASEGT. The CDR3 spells CASNGGRNYGYTF. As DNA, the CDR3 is TGTGCCAGCAACGGCGGGCGAAACTATGGCTACACCTTC.